Described below is a single T cell receptor (beta chain) sequence and its context. Its antigen is still unknown. The entry originates in a study of OX40 agonist ivuxolimab in advanced cancers. The overall study: Cohort: around 79% men, mean age about 60, aged about 20 to 85.

Produced via immunoSEQ multiplex PCR; TCRdb's table is partial and in-frame only. The repertoire consists of nearly 80,000 clones, with 70% to 85% occurring once and the leading ten covering roughly 0.41%. Regarding the study as a whole: Doses of 0.1 to 3.0 mg/kg were accompanied by clonal expansion of CD4+ and CD8+ blood T cells by week 6.

Cycle 7 day 1, cycle 4 day 1, and baseline were the timepoints at which blood was sampled. Germline assignment: CDR1 SGHRS and CDR2 YFSETQ. CDR3 size: 15 residues. V lost 0 bases to trimming and J lost 0 bases, with 9 bases between them. V gene TRBV5-1 combines with J gene TRBJ2-5; no definite D call. The TCR sequence derives from an adult with an advanced solid tumor such as melanoma, head and neck, liver or kidney cancer. The source material was CD4+ or CD8+ T cells sorted from blood, sampled in a trial of the OX40 agonist ivuxolimab. This CDR3 is CASSLGLDYQETQYF. As DNA, the CDR3 is TGCGCCAGCAGCTTGGGGCTAGACTACCAAGAGACCCAGTACTTC.